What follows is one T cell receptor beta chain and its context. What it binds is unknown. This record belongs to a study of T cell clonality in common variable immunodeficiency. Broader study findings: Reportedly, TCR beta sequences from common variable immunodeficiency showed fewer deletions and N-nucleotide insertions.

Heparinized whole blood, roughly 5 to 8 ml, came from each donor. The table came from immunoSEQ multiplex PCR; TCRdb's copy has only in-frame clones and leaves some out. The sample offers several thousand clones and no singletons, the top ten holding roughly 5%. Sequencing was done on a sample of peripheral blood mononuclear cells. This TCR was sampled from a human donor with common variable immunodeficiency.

CDR3 DNA, as far as it was read: TGTGCCAGCAGCTATGGACTAGCGGGTGGTGACGAG. This encodes CASSYGLAGGDE. The CDR3 in full is CASSYGLAGGDEQYF. The chain links TRBV7-6 to TRBJ2-7, with 11 bases matching TRBD2. The CDR3 goes on 3 residues after the read ends, and that part is filled in from the germline J gene. The CDR3 length is 15 residues. Germline CDR1 SGHVS, CDR2 FNYEAQ. With V trimmed by 4 bases and J by 5 bases, 7 bases remained unmatched.